Presented here are 9 T cell receptor beta chains from one specimen sequenced in a study of OX40 agonist ivuxolimab in advanced cancers. Assay: immunoSEQ multiplex PCR; the TCRdb copy retains only in-frame clones and omits some. The table includes about 77,000 clones, more than 75% detected once. The sequenced sample was CD4+ or CD8+ T cells sorted from blood, obtained in a trial of the OX40 agonist ivuxolimab. The receptors stem from an adult with an advanced solid tumor such as melanoma, head and neck, liver or kidney cancer.

V usage is TRBV28 and J usage is TRBJ1-5; D not certain. Germline V gene lookup returns CDR1 MDHEN and CDR2 SYDVKM. CDR3 length equals 14 residues. Trimming cost V 3 bases and J 4 bases, with 10 bases left between them. The CDR3 DNA follows: TGTGCCAGCAGTTTGCCGGTCATTAATCAGCCCCAGCATTTT. Its translation: CASSLPVINQPQHF.

Remarks on this clone: This may be a read error, as it is one base from a much larger clone. This sample also contains other DNA sequences that code for the same CDR3. J is TRBJ1-4 and V is TRBV30, with 7 bases fitting TRBD1. CDR1 is GTSNPN, CDR2 SVGIG, per germline (reference sequence). J lost 1 base, V lost 2 bases, and 7 bases had no gene match. This CDR3 is 16 amino acids long. The CDR3 sequence is CAWSLSRTGTNEKLFF. CDR3 coding DNA: TGTGCCTGGAGTCTCTCTCGGACAGGAACTAATGAAAAACTGTTTTTT.

The V and J genes are TRBV28 and TRBJ2-1; tentatively, D is TRBD1 (6 bases). The length of the CDR3 is 11 residues. V was shortened by 5 bases and J by 11 bases, with 10 bases between the two germline ends. Germline V gene data show CDR1 as MDHEN and CDR2 as SYDVKM. The DNA of the CDR3 is TGTGCCAGCAGTCAAAGGGGGAAGCAGTTCTTC. Translated: CASSQRGKQFF.

The V and J genes are TRBV5-1 and TRBJ1-6, with 9 positions matching TRBD1. The CDR3 is 14 amino acids. Germline lookup yields CDR1 SGHRS and CDR2 YFSETQ. Trimming took 4 bases from V and 6 from J; bases not matched to a gene: 2. The CDR3 DNA reads TGCGCCAGCAGCCAGACAGGGGGTAATTCACCCCTCCACTTT. Protein sequence: CASSQTGGNSPLHF.

The table lists this clone with a few counts. The chain is built from TRBV19 and TRBJ1-1, with D uncertain. The CDR3 contains 13 residues. The germline gives CDR1 LNHDA, CDR2 SQIVND (reference sequence). V was pared by 7 bases and J by 5 bases, with 14 bases between. CDR3 sequence (DNA): TGTGCCAGTAAGGGCAGCCTCCTTACTGAAGCTTTCTTT. Its translation is CASKGSLLTEAFF.

The chain is built from TRBV5-1 and TRBJ2-7, with D possibly being TRBD1 or TRBD2 (5 bases each). Trimming cost V 0 bases and J 2 bases, with 12 bases left between them. This CDR3 comprises 15 residues. The germline V gene has CDR1 SGHRS and CDR2 YFSETQ. CDR3 bases: TGCGCCAGCAGCTTGGAAGGGACGGCAGCCTACGAGCAGTACTTC. It specifies CASSLEGTAAYEQYF.

This sequence joins TRBV7-2 and TRBJ2-1; D not resolved. This CDR3 region has 12 residues. Germline CDR1 reads SGHTA; CDR2 reads FQGNSA. Trimming left V 1 base short and J 15 bases short, with 13 bases between. CDR3 bases: TGTGCCAGCAGCTTAGATGGGCAGACGTCGTTCTTC. Translation gives CASSLDGQTSFF.

The chain couples TRBV27 to TRBJ2-5, with D tentatively TRBD1 (6 bases). In germline, CDR1 is MNHEY, CDR2 SMNVEV (reference sequence). The length of the CDR3 is 14 residues. V lost 2 bases, J lost 5 bases, and 12 bases lay in between. CDR3 region: CASSLQQGRETQYF. The CDR3 DNA is TGTGCCAGCAGTTTACAACAGGGTAGGGAGACCCAGTACTTC.

This chain joins TRBV18 and TRBJ2-2; no clear D. Germline lookup yields CDR1 KGHSH and CDR2 LQKENI. Deletions cut 6 bases from V and 5 bases from J, with 13 bases between. The CDR3 loop spans 14 amino acids. CDR3: CASSELRGTGELFF. The CDR3, as DNA: TGTGCCAGCTCCGAACTGCGAGGTACCGGGGAGCTGTTTTTT. Filled out from reference TRBV18 and TRBJ2-2, the complete variable domain reads NAGVMQNPRHLVRRRGQEARLRCSPMKGHSHVYWYRQLPEEGLKFMVYLQKENIIDESGMPKERFSAEFPKEGPSILRIQQVVRGDSAAYFCASSELRGTGELFFGEGSRLTVL.